This is a list of T cell receptor beta chains from one sample in a study of blood T cell repertoires in COVID-19. Here immunoSEQ multiplex PCR was the method, and the copy in TCRdb shows in-frame clones only, minus some. Among around 230,000 clones, roughly 89% were seen once, and the ten largest hold 2.2%. The sequenced sample consisted of peripheral blood. The origin of the receptors is a man aged 25 to 40 who had recovered from COVID-19. Both conserved end residues are part of each CDR3. D genes are given only for firm matches. Only some rows state a clone size, as once, few, many or a class for expanded clones.

size,V,J,D,DNA,CDR3
.,TRBV6-6,TRBJ1-3,.,TGTGCCAGCAGTCAGGCGCTGACAGGTGGAAACACCATATATTTT,CASSQALTGGNTIYF
once,TRBV9,TRBJ2-3,.,TGTGCCAGCAGCGTAGCGTTCGGGGGGCAGGTCACAGATACGCAGTATTTT,CASSVAFGGQVTDTQYF
few,TRBV14,TRBJ1-1,.,TGTGCCAGCAGCTATTATACGGGGAACACTGAAGCTTTCTTT,CASSYYTGNTEAFF
few,TRBV19,TRBJ2-7,.,TGTGCCAGTAGTTCCACGGGGGGCCTCGAGCAGTACTTC,CASSSTGGLEQYF
.,TRBV3-1/TRBV3-2,TRBJ2-4,.,TGTGCCAGCAGCCGCTATTTCATTCAGTACTTC,CASSRYFIQYF
.,TRBV4-1,TRBJ2-7,.,TGCGCCAGCAGCTTACAAGGGCAGGGTCGGATACGTTACGAGCAGTACTTC,CASSLQGQGRIRYEQYF
.,TRBV29-1,TRBJ1-1,.,TGCAGCGTTGAAGCCGGAGGGCCAATCTGGGGAGCTTTCTTT,CSVEAGGPIWGAFF
.,TRBV6-5,TRBJ1-2,TRBD1,TGTGCCAGCAGCCGACAGGGGGTAGTTGGCTACACCTTC,CASSRQGVVGYTF
once,TRBV7-9,TRBJ1-2,TRBD1,TGTGCCAGCAGCCCCAGGACAGGGTTGGGTGGCTACACCTTC,CASSPRTGLGGYTF
.,TRBV10-1,TRBJ2-3,TRBD2,TGCGCCAGCAGCGGGGGGGCCTCAATAGATACGCAGTATTTT,CASSGGASIDTQYF
.,TRBV15,TRBJ2-7,.,TGTGCCACCAGCAGACAGGGGTCTGGGTACGAGCAGTACTTC,CATSRQGSGYEQYF
.,TRBV5-1,TRBJ1-3,.,TGCGCCAGCAGCTTTAGCGATTTCAGCTCTGGAAACACCATATATTTT,CASSFSDFSSGNTIYF
.,TRBV4-1,TRBJ2-7,TRBD1,TGCGCCAGCAGCCCAGGACAGGACTCCTACGAGCAGTACTTC,CASSPGQDSYEQYF
.,TRBV27,TRBJ2-7,.,TGTGCCAGCAGTTTCAGACAGGCCGCCTGGGAGCAGTACTTC,CASSFRQAAWEQYF
.,TRBV5-1,TRBJ2-6,.,TGCGCCAGCAGCCCCGACAGCAGCTCTGGGGCCAACGTCCTGACTTTC,CASSPDSSSGANVLTF
once,TRBV7-9,TRBJ2-3,.,TGTGCCAGCAGCTTAGCGCCCCACTTACCATACACAGATACGCAGTATTTT,CASSLAPHLPYTDTQYF
once,TRBV30,TRBJ1-5,.,TGTGCCTGGAGTTCGAGTAGCAATCAGCCCCAGCATTTT,CAWSSSSNQPQHF
.,TRBV10-1,TRBJ2-2,TRBD1,TGCGCCAGTCAGGGGGCCACCGGGGAGCTGTTTTTT,CASQGATGELFF
.,TRBV5-1,TRBJ2-7,TRBD1,TGCGCCAGCAGCAGGACAGGGGACAACTACGAGCAGTACTTC,CASSRTGDNYEQYF
.,TRBV12-5,TRBJ2-1,.,TGTGCTAGTGGTTCGCGGGATGGCCACAATGAGCAGTTCTTC,CASGSRDGHNEQFF
.,TRBV6-4,TRBJ1-1,.,TGTGCCAGCAGTCCCAACAGGGATTATAAGAACACTGAAGCTTTCTTT,CASSPNRDYKNTEAFF
.,TRBV9,TRBJ2-5,.,TGTGCCAGCAGCCCACGGGACTCGCCCCGTATGGCCCAGTACTTC,CASSPRDSPRMAQYF
.,TRBV7-9,TRBJ1-2,.,TGTGCCAGCAGCTTAGGTCGGGGAGGGGAACCCCGGTCCGGCTACACCTTC,CASSLGRGGEPRSGYTF
.,TRBV9,TRBJ1-1,.,TGTGCCAGCAGCTCCGACAGGGAAGCTTTCTTT,CASSSDREAFF
.,TRBV5-1,TRBJ1-1,TRBD1,TGCGCCAGCAGCTTGACAGGGGGAAGGAACACTGAAGCTTTCTTT,CASSLTGGRNTEAFF
.,TRBV29-1,TRBJ2-3,TRBD2,TGCAGCGTTCTTCGGACTAGCGGGGGCACAGATACGCAGTATTTT,CSVLRTSGGTDTQYF
.,TRBV11-3,TRBJ1-1,.,TGTGCCAGCAGCCTCAACAGGATCTCTGAAGCTTTCTTT,CASSLNRISEAFF
.,TRBV11-2,TRBJ2-3,.,TGTGCCAGCAACCTACAGGGTGGGACAGATACGCAGTATTTT,CASNLQGGTDTQYF
.,TRBV7-2,TRBJ2-5,.,TGTGCCAGCAGCTTAGGTCTAGAGGTGACCCAGTACTTC,CASSLGLEVTQYF
.,TRBV25-1,TRBJ2-1,.,TGTGCCAGCAGTGCCGGGATGTGGGGTCACAATGAGCAGTTCTTC,CASSAGMWGHNEQFF
.,TRBV4-1,TRBJ1-2,.,TGCGCCAGCAGCCCCGATCGCAGGGTCGGCGGCTACACCTTC,CASSPDRRVGGYTF
.,TRBV11-2,TRBJ1-1,.,TGTGCCAGCAGCCAGGGGCGGTCGAACACTGAAGCTTTCTTT,CASSQGRSNTEAFF
.,TRBV9,TRBJ1-1,.,TGTGCCAGCAGCGTAGGGGCGGAGGCAGGCCTCAAAGCTTTCTTT,CASSVGAEAGLKAFF